Each of the 17 T cell receptor beta chains below was sequenced from the same sample in a study of neurological immune-mediated disorders. TCRdb fed the 5' RACE reads into MiXCR, producing one record per CDR3 protein. The sample consists of 45,000 or so distinct CDR3 sequences, roughly 6.3% of them appearing once. Sequenced material: CD4+ T cells from blood. These receptors were taken from a woman between 40 and 50 years old in good health.

The sample holds many counts of this clonotype. V and J are TRBV3-1 and TRBJ1-3; 7 positions match TRBD1. The CDR3 sequence is 16 residues long. Unmatched junction bases numbered 6, after V lost 4 bases and J lost 0 bases. The germline V gene has CDR1 LGHDT and CDR2 YNNKEL (reference sequence). Written as DNA, the CDR3 is TGTGCCAGCAGCCCTACAGGGGCGTACTCTGGAAACACCATATATTTT. Translating gives CASSPTGAYSGNTIYF.

The chain carries TRBV5-1 and TRBJ2-1; 7 bases are shared with TRBD2. The trim removed 0 bases at V and 0 bases at J, leaving 6 bases unmatched. There are 17 residues in the CDR3. Germline V gene lookup returns CDR1 SGHRS and CDR2 YFSETQ. The CDR3 loop is CASSLDIGRASYNEQFF. CDR3 nucleotides: TGCGCCAGCAGCTTGGATATAGGGAGGGCCTCCTACAATGAGCAGTTCTTC.

This clonotype was seen at least ten times. The chain combines TRBV12-3 or TRBV12-4 with TRBJ1-1, with TRBD1 as a possible D gene (6 bases). V gave up 4 bases and J gave up 10 bases, with 19 bases separating them. The CDR3 loop spans 14 amino acids. CDR3 protein: CASSSLYRQVPAFF. CDR3 sequence (DNA): TGTGCCAGCAGTTCCCTCTATCGACAGGTTCCAGCTTTCTTT.

This clonotype has at least ten counts. This chain links TRBV5-1 with TRBJ2-6, with TRBD1 matching 7 bases. V trimming: 0 bases; J trimming: 0 bases; junction bases outside the gene matches: 0. Germline V gene data show CDR1 as SGHRS and CDR2 as YFSETQ. There are 16 residues in the CDR3. DNA of the CDR3: TGCGCCAGCAGCTTGGGACAGGGCTCTGGGGCCAACGTCCTGACTTTC. It encodes CASSLGQGSGANVLTF.

This clonotype was observed at least ten times. The CDR3 sequence: CASSQPPAETQYF. CDR3 bases: TGTGCCAGCAGTCAGCCCCCCGCAGAGACCCAGTACTTC. The chain has TRBV7-2 and TRBJ2-5; D is ambiguous. Looked up from germline, CDR1 is SGHTA and CDR2 is FQGNSA. V was shortened by 6 bases and J by 4 bases, with 12 bases between the two germline ends. The CDR3 spans 13 residues.

This clonotype was seen repeatedly, ten times or more. J is TRBJ1-5 and V is TRBV16; no clear D. Trimming stripped 3 bases from V and 0 bases from J, with 6 bases between. This CDR3 is built from 14 residues. CDR1 is KGHSY and CDR2 is FQNENV in the germline V gene. The CDR3 DNA is TGTGCCAGCAGCCAGGGTTATAGCAATCAGCCCCAGCATTTT. Its protein product is CASSQGYSNQPQHF.

Here the CDR3 DNA reads TGTGCCAGCAGCTATGTACTTAGAAACAATGAGCAGTTCTTC. Protein: CASSYVLRNNEQFF. V gene TRBV14 combines with J gene TRBJ2-1; D is unresolved. The germline V gene encodes CDR1 SGHDN and CDR2 FVKESK. The CDR3 covers 14 residues. V was pared by 5 bases and J by 5 bases, with 13 bases between.

This clonotype was observed many times. DNA for the CDR3: TGTGCCAGCAGTTACTCGATCGGACAGGGGGCCGAAAGGCCCCAGCATTTT. It codes for CASSYSIGQGAERPQHF. V and J are TRBV6-5 and TRBJ1-5; 11 nucleotides line up with TRBD1. Germline loops: CDR1 MNHEY, CDR2 SVGAGI. The CDR3 length is 17 residues. V lost 0 bases, J lost 9 bases, and 10 bases stayed unmatched.

This clonotype came up many times. V and J are TRBV3-1 and TRBJ1-2; possible D gene TRBD1, 6 bases. Trimming cost V 5 bases and J 0 bases, with 13 bases left between them. CDR1 LGHDT and CDR2 YNNKEL come from the germline V gene (reference sequence). This CDR3 is built from 15 residues. This chain's CDR3 is CASSAGTQANYGYTF. CDR3 in DNA: TGTGCCAGCAGCGCCGGGACACAAGCTAACTATGGCTACACCTTC.

The table lists this clonotype with many counts. The J gene is TRBJ2-7, the V gene TRBV29-1, with D unresolved. The CDR3 length is 12 residues. V lost 4 bases to trimming and J lost 4 bases, with 11 bases between them. Germline V CDR1 and CDR2: SQVTM, ANQGSEA. CDR3 nucleotide sequence: TGCAGCGTTGGTAGAGATACTTACGAGCAGTACTTC. It codes for CSVGRDTYEQYF.

This clonotype has ten or more counts. The junction does not match germline at one end; this may be a read error. This chain links TRBV7-7 with TRBJ2-5; D is unclear. Germline V lookup: CDR1 SSHAT, CDR2 FNYEAQ (reference sequence). The CDR3 length is 13 residues. The CDR3 region is CASSLRRQETQYF. CDR3 DNA: TGTGCTAGCAGCTTGAGGCGCCAAGAGACCCAGTACTTC.

This clonotype was observed at least ten times. The rearrangement joins TRBV6-2 or TRBV6-3 to TRBJ2-3; no clear D. V lost 5 bases and J 5 bases, leaving 5 bases between the germline ends. The germline V gene encodes CDR1 MNHEY and CDR2 SVGEGT. This CDR3 has 11 amino acids. The CDR3: CASSRKDTQYF. The CDR3 coding sequence is TGTGCCAGCAGTCGGAAAGATACGCAGTATTTT.

This clonotype was detected many times. Here the CDR3 DNA reads TGTGCCAGCAGCTTCCCAGGGACAGCCTCTACGTTGGATGGCTACACCTTC. Its protein is CASSFPGTASTLDGYTF. The rearrangement links TRBV5-5 to TRBJ1-2; 7 nucleotides agree with TRBD1. Germline V CDR1 and CDR2: SGHKS, YYEKEE (reference sequence). CDR3 length: 17 residues. The V gene end was trimmed by 2 bases and the J gene end by 6 bases; junction bases not matched to a gene: 16.

The sample holds many counts of this clonotype. J is TRBJ1-1 and V is TRBV20-1; TRBD1 matches 9 bases. The CDR3 extends over 14 amino acids. The J segment lost 3 bases and the V segment lost 1 base, leaving 3 bases of the junction unmatched. The germline gives CDR1 DFQATT, CDR2 SNEGSKA (reference sequence). The CDR3 protein is CSARGYRGHTEAFF. Here the CDR3 DNA reads TGCAGTGCTAGAGGTTACAGGGGGCACACTGAAGCTTTCTTT.

This clonotype was detected a few times. The chain couples TRBV27 to TRBJ2-1; D might be TRBD2 (6 bases). V was clipped by 6 bases and J by 3 bases, with 15 bases between them. The germline gives CDR1 MNHEY, CDR2 SMNVEV (reference sequence). The CDR3 totals 15 residues. This CDR3 is CASSGRLVNYNEQFF. The CDR3 coding sequence is TGTGCCAGCAGCGGCCGACTAGTTAACTACAATGAGCAGTTCTTC.

This clonotype was found many times. The chain is built from TRBV3-1 and TRBJ1-2; D gene ambiguous. The CDR3 totals 11 residues. Germline V gives CDR1 LGHDT, CDR2 YNNKEL (reference sequence). Trimming removed 3 bases from V and 7 bases from J, with 6 bases in between. As DNA, the CDR3 is TGTGCCAGCAGCCAGGAATCTGGCTACACCTTC. This translates into CASSQESGYTF.

This clonotype has a count of ten or more. The chain combines TRBV20-1 with TRBJ2-6, with a weak D call TRBD2 (6 bases). V was shortened by 6 bases and J by 1 base, with 10 bases between the two germline ends. CDR3 length: 14 residues. Germline lookup yields CDR1 DFQATT and CDR2 SNEGSKA (reference sequence). CDR3 in DNA: TGCAGTGCACCGACTAGGTCTGGGGCCAACGTCCTGACTTTC. Its protein product is CSAPTRSGANVLTF.